Shown below are 32 T cell receptor beta chains from a single sample sequenced in a study of CD8+CD57+ T cells in acquired aplastic anemia. In patients chosen for sequencing, flow cytometry had shown CD8+CD57+ cell expansion. TCR beta VDJ and CDR3 profiling used genomic DNA as template. TCRdb redid the calling of the reads with MiXCR, one entry per CDR3 protein. The data hold roughly 250,000 distinct CDR3 sequences, with around 45% observed a single time. Sequenced input: sorted CD4+, CD8+, or CD8+CD57+ T cells (not recorded which) from PBMCs. All receptors derive from a human donor with aplastic anemia.

This clonotype showed up just a few times. It may be a read error: a sequence one base away is much more abundant. The V call is TRBV7-9, the J call TRBJ2-1, with 12 nucleotides matching TRBD2. This CDR3 has 17 amino acids. Germline values: CDR1 SEHNR, CDR2 FQNEAQ (reference sequence). Trimming removed 4 bases from V and 9 bases from J; junction bases left unmatched: 13. In DNA form, the CDR3 reads TGTGCCAGCAGCTCCCCCCCCGGGACTAGCGGGTTCGGTGAGCAGTTCTTC. Residues: CASSSPPGTSGFGEQFF.

V usage is TRBV7-9 and J usage is TRBJ1-4; 11 bases are shared with TRBD1. This CDR3 has 17 amino acids. J was trimmed by 0 bases and V by 5 bases; bases with no gene match: 5. CDR1 is SEHNR and CDR2 is FQNEAQ in the germline V gene (reference sequence). DNA of the CDR3: TGTGCCAGCAGCAGTCCGGGACAGGGGGCAACTAATGAAAAACTGTTTTTT. Protein sequence: CASSSPGQGATNEKLFF.

V usage is TRBV20-1 and J usage is TRBJ1-5; 10 bases fit TRBD1. V gave up 3 bases and J gave up 6 bases; unmatched junction bases: 11. The germline CDR1 and CDR2 sequences are DFQATT and SNEGSKA (reference sequence). CDR3 length: 16 residues. The CDR3 coding sequence is TGCAGTGCTAGTAGCGTGGGGACAGGGGCTAGTCAGCCCCAGCATTTT. This sequence encodes CSASSVGTGASQPQHF.

This clonotype was seen repeatedly, ten times or more. CDR3 in DNA: TGTGCCAGCAGTCCATGGACAGGGAGGGAGACCCAGTACTTC. Its translation: CASSPWTGRETQYF. The chain uses TRBV28 and TRBJ2-5; 8 nucleotides line up with TRBD1. CDR1 and CDR2 (germline): MDHEN, SYDVKM. The CDR3 extends over 14 amino acids. The V and J ends lost 5 bases and 5 bases, in that order; junction bases with no gene match: 7. Based on the CDR3 plus reference TRBV28 and TRBJ2-5, the full variable domain is DVKVTQSSRYLVKRTGEKVFLECVQDMDHENMFWYRQDPGLGLRLIYFSYDVKMKEKGDIPEGYSVSREKKERFSLILESASTNQTSMYLCASSPWTGRETQYFGPGTRLLVL.

The chain uses TRBV4-2 and TRBJ2-2; D perhaps matches TRBD1 (6 bases). V was clipped by 0 bases and J by 8 bases, with 16 bases between them. The CDR3 has 16 residues. CDR1 is LGHNA, CDR2 YNFKEQ, per germline. CDR3 DNA: TGTGCCAGCAGCCAAGAAAGTTTAGTCGGGACAGGGGAGCTGTTTTTT. Translating gives CASSQESLVGTGELFF.

With respect to this clonotype: The junction departs from germline at one end; a sequencing error may be responsible. The chain uses TRBV23-1 and TRBJ2-1, with D possibly being TRBD2 (5 bases). TRBV23-1 is annotated as an ORF whose role is uncertain. The CDR3 covers 14 residues. CDR3 sequence reads: CASTTPASIYEQFF. The CDR3 DNA follows: TGTGCCAGCACCACCCCGGCTAGCATATATGAGCAGTTCTTC.

This clonotype was seen a few times. The V gene is TRBV25-1, the J gene TRBJ2-3, with unresolved D. Germline V gene lookup returns CDR1 MGHDK and CDR2 SYGVNS. V lost 4 bases and J lost 3, with 5 bases in between. CDR3 length: 12 amino acids. CDR3 protein: CASSGNTDTQYF. CDR3 bases: TGTGCCAGCAGTGGAAATACAGATACGCAGTATTTT.

This clonotype has a count of ten or more. DNA of the CDR3: TGTGCCAGCAGTCCCCTCAAACCCGGGACAGGGAACACTGAAGCTTTCTTT. It codes for CASSPLKPGTGNTEAFF. The chain uses TRBV12-3 or TRBV12-4 and TRBJ1-1, with TRBD1 identical over 8 bases. The trim removed 5 bases at V and 1 base at J, leaving 12 bases unmatched. The CDR3 is made up of 17 amino acids.

This clonotype showed up many times. The rearrangement uses TRBV20-1 and TRBJ1-2; D is undetermined. The V end was cut by 0 bases, the J end by 2 bases, with 7 bases between. Germline V lookup: CDR1 DFQATT, CDR2 SNEGSKA (reference sequence). CDR3 length: 13 residues. CDR3 bases: TGCAGTGCTAGAGACGGGCAGAACTATGGCTACACCTTC. It encodes CSARDGQNYGYTF.

This clonotype was recorded once. This rearrangement joins TRBV18 to TRBJ2-7; no reliable D call. Trimming removed 2 bases at V and 6 bases at J, with 11 bases between. CDR1 is KGHSH and CDR2 is LQKENI in the germline V gene. CDR3 length: 13 amino acids. CDR3 bases: TGTGCCAGCTCACCAACCGCTATCTCCGAGCAGTACTTC. This codes for CASSPTAISEQYF.

The V and J genes are TRBV19 and TRBJ1-1; D may be TRBD1 (5 bases). From germline, CDR1 is LNHDA and CDR2 SQIVND (reference sequence). Trimming shortened V by 8 bases and J by 5 bases, and 12 bases separated the two germline ends. This CDR3 is 12 amino acids long. CDR3 nucleotides: TGTGCCAGTTTTCAGGGAAGGACTGAAGCTTTCTTT. It specifies CASFQGRTEAFF.

This clonotype was seen more than once but under ten times. This chain connects TRBV4-3 to TRBJ2-3; weak D call: TRBD2 (5 bases). The V end was cut by 1 base, the J end by 0 bases, with 11 bases between. The germline gives CDR1 LGHNA, CDR2 YSLEER. The CDR3 sequence is 16 residues long. For the CDR3, the DNA is TGCGCCAGCAGCCAAGGGGTAGCGACCAGCACAGATACGCAGTATTTT. Translated, it gives CASSQGVATSTDTQYF.

The V call is TRBV20-1, the J call TRBJ1-6, with a weak D call TRBD1 (6 bases). The CDR3 extends over 15 amino acids. Germline V gene lookup returns CDR1 DFQATT and CDR2 SNEGSKA (reference sequence). V was shortened by 5 bases and J by 10 bases, with 21 bases between the two germline ends. The CDR3 DNA is TGCAGTGCTCCTTCTATGGGGGCGGTTGCATCACCCCTCCACTTT. The encoded protein is CSAPSMGAVASPLHF.

As to this clonotype: A much larger clone is a single base away; this may be a read error. The CDR3: CASSSDTSGNTIYF. Written as DNA, the CDR3 is TGCGCCAGCAGCTCCGACACCTCTGGAAACACCATATATTTT. J is TRBJ1-3 and V is TRBV5-1; D is undetermined. V lost 3 bases and J 0 bases, leaving 7 bases between the germline ends. The germline CDR1 and CDR2 sequences are SGHRS and YFSETQ. The CDR3 runs 14 residues.

In this sample, this clonotype turned up a few times. The genes are TRBV30 and TRBJ1-1, with 8 bases lining up with TRBD1. This CDR3 region has 18 residues. CDR1 GTSNPN and CDR2 SVGIG come from the germline V gene (reference sequence). V was pared by 0 bases and J by 0 bases, with 12 bases of the junction left unmatched. The CDR3 region has the DNA TGTGCCTGGAGTGTAAATATAAGCGGGACAGGAATGAACACTGAAGCTTTCTTT. Translated, it gives CAWSVNISGTGMNTEAFF.

This clonotype was found many times. V gene TRBV19 combines with J gene TRBJ1-2; 7 positions match TRBD1. Trimming took 3 bases from V and 8 from J; bases not matched to a gene: 9. CDR1 LNHDA and CDR2 SQIVND come from the germline V gene (reference sequence). This CDR3 has 14 residues. CDR3 sequence: CASSIAATGTGYTF. CDR3 sequence (DNA): TGTGCCAGTAGTATCGCCGCGACAGGGACCGGCTACACCTTC.

Ten or more counts support this clonotype. The V and J genes are TRBV29-1 and TRBJ1-3, with TRBD1 as a possible D gene (5 bases). Germline V gene sequence: CDR1 SQVTM, CDR2 ANQGSEA. V lost 4 bases to trimming and J lost 2 bases, with 9 bases between them. The CDR3 sequence is 13 residues long. CDR3 region: CSVVRGAGNTIYF. The DNA of the CDR3 is TGCAGCGTTGTCCGGGGGGCTGGAAACACCATATATTTT.

This clonotype was recorded a few times. V gene TRBV10-3 combines with J gene TRBJ2-7; TRBD1 agrees at 7 bases. The CDR3 runs to 15 residues. V gave up 5 bases and J gave up 2 bases; unmatched junction bases: 9. The germline gives CDR1 ENHRY, CDR2 SYGVKD. CDR3 in amino acids: CAISLGTAKTYEQYF. The CDR3 nucleotides read TGTGCCATCAGTCTCGGGACAGCGAAGACCTACGAGCAGTACTTC.

CDR3: CASSGTHTGELFF. Written as DNA, the CDR3 is TGTGCCAGCTCCGGGACCCACACCGGGGAGCTGTTTTTT. The J gene is TRBJ2-2, the V gene TRBV2; perhaps D is TRBD1 or TRBD2 (5 bases each). From germline, CDR1 is SNHLY and CDR2 FYNNEI. This CDR3 has 13 residues. The V and J ends lost 8 bases and 3 bases respectively, with 10 bases between them.

The table lists this clonotype with many counts. The chain combines TRBV20-1 with TRBJ2-7; 9 bases align to TRBD2. V dropped 0 bases and J dropped 3; count of bases not matched to a gene: 6. The V gene's germline CDR1 is DFQATT and CDR2 SNEGSKA (reference sequence). This CDR3 has 15 residues. This CDR3 reads CSARDIASGNYEQYF. The CDR3 nucleotides are TGCAGTGCTAGAGATATCGCTAGCGGGAACTACGAGCAGTACTTC.

This clonotype was counted a few times. The chain carries TRBV20-1 and TRBJ1-5; 11 bases fit TRBD1. V was clipped by 3 bases and J by 2 bases; unmatched bases: 12. CDR3 length: 18 amino acids. Per the germline V gene, CDR1 is DFQATT and CDR2 is SNEGSKA (reference sequence). CDR3 coding DNA: TGCAGTGCTAGTGAGTCGGACAGGGGGCTTTTTGGCAATCAGCCCCAGCATTTT. Protein sequence: CSASESDRGLFGNQPQHF.

This clonotype was counted at least ten times. The V call is TRBV4-2, the J call TRBJ2-5; the D gene is possibly TRBD2 (6 bases). This CDR3 is 17 amino acids long. V was clipped by 1 base and J by 4 bases, with 19 bases between them. Germline lookup yields CDR1 LGHNA and CDR2 YNFKEQ. The CDR3 loop is CASSQVVGLDGGETQYF. CDR3 nucleotide sequence: TGTGCCAGCAGCCAAGTTGTGGGATTAGACGGGGGAGAGACCCAGTACTTC.

Only one count was recorded for this clonotype. The rearrangement uses TRBV20-1 and TRBJ2-3; 12 bases match TRBD2. Germline V lookup: CDR1 DFQATT, CDR2 SNEGSKA (reference sequence). Trimming took 3 bases from V and 2 from J; bases not matched to a gene: 12. CDR3 size: 18 residues. The CDR3 protein is CSASRLAGGRDSTDTQYF. The CDR3 nucleotides read TGCAGTGCTAGTCGCCTAGCGGGGGGGCGGGATTCCACAGATACGCAGTATTTT.

Comment on this clonotype: Lacking the conserved final phenylalanine or tryptophan, this CDR3 likely reflects a read error. The chain uses TRBV5-6 and TRBJ2-3; tentatively, D is TRBD2 (6 bases). The germline gives CDR1 SGHDT, CDR2 YYEEEE. This CDR3 is built from 13 residues. The V gene lost 0 bases and the J gene lost 12 bases, with 14 bases spanning the gap. The CDR3 here is CASSLDGREEQYL. CDR3 bases: TGTGCCAGCAGCTTGGATGGCAGGGAGGAACAGTATCTT.

As for this clonotype: A read error is possible here, since a much larger clone lies one base away. The chain carries TRBV5-1 and TRBJ2-1; 13 bases map to TRBD2. After removal of 6 bases from V and 9 bases from J, the junction contained 9 bases not matched to a gene. CDR3 size: 15 residues. The germline V gene encodes CDR1 SGHRS and CDR2 YFSETQ. The CDR3 loop reads CASNGGTSGVSEQFF. CDR3 sequence (DNA): TGCGCCAGCAACGGTGGGACTAGCGGGGTTAGTGAGCAGTTCTTC.

This clonotype was counted at least ten times. This chain joins TRBV11-3 and TRBJ2-3; D unresolved. V shed 4 bases and J shed 6 bases, with 8 bases lying between them. The CDR3 runs to 12 residues. Germline V gene sequence: CDR1 SGHNT, CDR2 YENEEA. The CDR3 DNA reads as TGTGCCAGCAGCTCCGGGCGGGATACGCAGTATTTT. Its translation: CASSSGRDTQYF.

This clonotype was detected many times. The genes are TRBV7-2 and TRBJ1-2, with D hard to call. Trimming stripped 1 base from V and 4 bases from J, with 13 bases between. Germline assignment: CDR1 SGHTA and CDR2 FQGNSA. The CDR3 covers 15 residues. The CDR3 loop reads CASSLDRVRVYGYTF. CDR3 DNA: TGTGCCAGCAGCTTAGATAGGGTTAGAGTCTATGGCTACACCTTC.

This rearrangement joins TRBV7-2 to TRBJ1-4; D is undetermined. V lost 2 bases and J lost 2, with 6 bases in between. Germline CDR1 is SGHTA and CDR2 is FQGNSA. This CDR3 spans 14 amino acids. The CDR3 loop is CASSLTGTNEKLFF. The CDR3 bases are TGTGCCAGCAGCTTAACCGGGACTAATGAAAAACTGTTTTTT.

This clonotype was counted at least ten times. The chain links TRBV6-1 to TRBJ2-1; D is possibly TRBD1 (6 bases). CDR3 length equals 15 residues. Trimming took off 2 bases at V and 4 bases at J, with 12 bases between the two ends. In germline, CDR1 is MNHNS, CDR2 SASEGT. CDR3 residues: CASSETGMMYNEQFF. CDR3 nucleotides: TGTGCCAGCAGTGAAACAGGGATGATGTACAATGAGCAGTTCTTC.

On this clonotype: This could be a read error, since a much larger clone is one nucleotide away. The J gene is TRBJ2-7, the V gene TRBV5-5; D call uncertain. The CDR3 has 16 residues. Germline CDR1 SGHKS, CDR2 YYEKEE (reference sequence). The CDR3, as DNA: TGTGCCAGCAGCTTGTATTGGTTTTTGGGATCCTACGAGCGGTACTTC. Its translation is CASSLYWFLGSYERYF.

The chain combines TRBV2 with TRBJ2-1; TRBD2 is a possible D gene (6 bases). V lost 3 bases and J 6 bases, leaving 15 bases between the germline ends. The CDR3 extends over 15 amino acids. Per the germline V gene, CDR1 is SNHLY and CDR2 is FYNNEI. CDR3 sequence (DNA): TGTGCCAGCAGTGACGGGGGACGTGGCGGCAATGAGCAGTTCTTC. Its protein is CASSDGGRGGNEQFF.

The chain recombines TRBV30 with TRBJ1-5, with D hard to call. The CDR3 covers 12 residues. V lost 8 bases and J lost 5, with 13 bases in between. Germline V gives CDR1 GTSNPN, CDR2 SVGIG (reference sequence). The CDR3 nucleotides read TGTGCCCGGGCGAGTCCCCATCAGCCCCAGCATTTT. Protein product: CARASPHQPQHF.